These 16 T cell receptor beta chains came from one sample sequenced in a study of T cell responses to AZD1222 COVID-19 vaccine. The table came from immunoSEQ multiplex PCR; TCRdb's copy has only in-frame clones and leaves some out. Of 85,000 to 120,000 clones listed, under 90% are singletons. Source: peripheral blood, taken on day 0 of AZD1222 vaccination. Every receptor here comes from an adult in good health.

The genes are TRBV6-5 and TRBJ2-1; possibly TRBD2 for D (6 bases). CDR3 size: 11 residues. Per the germline V gene, CDR1 is MNHEY and CDR2 is SVGAGI. V shed 6 bases and J shed 9 bases, with 9 bases lying between them. CDR3 sequence reads: CASRGLAEQFF. CDR3 DNA: TGTGCCAGCAGGGGACTTGCTGAGCAGTTCTTC.

The CDR3 DNA follows: TGTGCCAGCAGCCCCTGGGAGTCAGATACGCAGTATTTT. Its protein is CASSPWESDTQYF. The chain joins TRBV7-3 to TRBJ2-3; possibly TRBD2 for D (5 bases). Germline CDR1 reads SGHTA; CDR2 reads FQGTGA. Trimming shortened V by 5 bases and J by 4 bases, and 10 bases separated the two germline ends. The CDR3 is 13 amino acids.

V and J are TRBV12-3 or TRBV12-4 and TRBJ2-7, with TRBD1 as a possible D gene (5 bases). The CDR3 runs 12 residues. Trimming cost V 5 bases and J 8 bases, with 13 bases left between them. CDR3 coding DNA: TGTGCCAGCAGTGTCCAGGGTTCCCAGCAGTACTTC. It specifies CASSVQGSQQYF.

The J gene is TRBJ1-5, the V gene TRBV2, with 11 positions matching TRBD1. The CDR3 is 17 amino acids. CDR1 and CDR2 (germline): SNHLY, FYNNEI. V was clipped by 6 bases and J by 5 bases; unmatched bases: 12. CDR3 in DNA: TGTGCCAGCAGGGACCGGGACAGGGGGAAGAAGGATCAGCCCCAGCATTTT. It specifies CASRDRDRGKKDQPQHF.

The chain carries TRBV6-5 and TRBJ2-1; TRBD2 matches at 8 bases. J lost 7 bases, V lost 2 bases, and 7 bases had no gene match. The CDR3 consists of 15 residues. The germline CDR1 and CDR2 sequences are MNHEY and SVGAGI. The CDR3 loop reads CASSYRTSRRNEQFF. CDR3 sequence (DNA): TGTGCCAGCAGTTACAGGACTAGCAGGAGGAATGAGCAGTTCTTC.

The chain joins TRBV27 to TRBJ2-1; 7 nucleotides match TRBD2. Unmatched junction bases numbered 13, after V lost 2 bases and J lost 12 bases. CDR3 size: 15 residues. Looked up from germline, CDR1 is MNHEY and CDR2 is SMNVEV (reference sequence). The CDR3 here is CASSLAGASPKGQFF. The CDR3 nucleotides read TGTGCCAGCAGTTTAGCGGGAGCCTCGCCTAAGGGGCAGTTCTTC.

A single count supports this clone. The gene calls are TRBV6-2 or TRBV6-3 and TRBJ2-7, with D tentatively TRBD2 (5 bases). The ends were cut back, 2 bases at V and 0 bases at J, with 8 bases in the middle. This CDR3 contains 14 residues. Germline values: CDR1 MNHEY, CDR2 SVGEGT. The CDR3 DNA reads TGTGCCAGCAGTTACCTAGCCACCTCCTACGAGCAGTACTTC. This encodes CASSYLATSYEQYF.

The chain has TRBV5-8 and TRBJ2-2; 9 bases line up with TRBD1. Germline V gives CDR1 SGHTS, CDR2 YDEGEE. Germline trimming cut 1 base from V and 3 bases from J; bases unmatched to any gene: 4. The CDR3 totals 16 residues. The chain's CDR3 is CASSLMTGGHTGELFF. The CDR3 DNA follows: TGTGCCAGCAGCTTGATGACAGGGGGTCACACCGGGGAGCTGTTTTTT.

V is TRBV2 and J is TRBJ1-2; 9 nucleotides line up with TRBD1. The CDR3 sequence is 17 residues long. Trimming took 5 bases from V and 4 from J; bases not matched to a gene: 14. CDR1 is SNHLY and CDR2 is FYNNEI in the germline V gene. DNA for the CDR3: TGTGCCAGCAGTCTGACTACCCTCGGGACAGGGCCCTATGGCTACACCTTC. This gives the protein CASSLTTLGTGPYGYTF.

This chain joins TRBV15 and TRBJ1-3; 7 nucleotides match TRBD1. The V and J ends lost 1 base and 2 bases, in that order; junction bases with no gene match: 2. Germline loops: CDR1 LNHNV, CDR2 YYDKDF (reference sequence). This CDR3 is built from 15 residues. As DNA, the CDR3 is TGTGCCACCAGCAGAGGAGGGACAGCTGGAAACACCATATATTTT. The encoded protein is CATSRGGTAGNTIYF.

V usage is TRBV6-5 and J usage is TRBJ2-1, with TRBD2 matching over 10 bases. The CDR3 totals 15 residues. Germline V CDR1 and CDR2: MNHEY, SVGAGI. V was clipped by 3 bases and J by 6 bases; unmatched bases: 5. The CDR3, as DNA: TGTGCCAGCAGTTATCGGCTAGCGGGAGTCAATGAGCAGTTCTTC. Translation gives CASSYRLAGVNEQFF.

The CDR3: CAIRAGQGASPSYEQYF. In DNA, the CDR3 is TGTGCCATCAGGGCTGGACAGGGGGCTTCCCCCTCCTACGAGCAGTACTTC. This chain joins TRBV10-3 and TRBJ2-7; 11 bases are a match to TRBD1. Germline V gene sequence: CDR1 ENHRY, CDR2 SYGVKD. V shed 6 bases and J 0 bases; nucleotides not matched to a gene: 10. This CDR3 spans 17 amino acids.

This clone was counted a single time. This chain links TRBV5-1 with TRBJ2-2, with 8 bases fitting TRBD1. This CDR3 has 14 amino acids. The V segment lost 4 bases and the J segment 4 bases; nucleotides outside the gene matches: 3. CDR1 is SGHRS, CDR2 YFSETQ, per germline. Here the CDR3 DNA reads TGCGCCAGCAGCATCGGACAGGGCACCGGGGAGCTGTTTTTT. Its protein product is CASSIGQGTGELFF.

The chain uses TRBV10-1 and TRBJ2-2; 7 bases match TRBD1. CDR3 size: 15 residues. Germline values: CDR1 WNHNN, CDR2 SYGVQD (reference sequence). Losses at the gene ends were 3 bases for V and 6 bases for J; bases not matched to a gene: 7. The DNA of the CDR3 is TGCGCCAGCAGTGAATCCCGAGGGACAGCCGGGGAGCTGTTTTTT. Amino acid sequence: CASSESRGTAGELFF.

The chain joins TRBV6-6 to TRBJ1-5; no definite D call. Trimming cost V 6 bases and J 2 bases, with 11 bases left between them. The CDR3 has 14 residues. CDR1 is MNHNY, CDR2 SVGAGI, per germline (reference sequence). The CDR3 DNA sequence: TGTGCCAGCAGGAGGGAGTTGGGCAATCAGCCCCAGCATTTT. It encodes CASRRELGNQPQHF.

V usage is TRBV5-1 and J usage is TRBJ2-5, with D uncertain. The germline CDR1 and CDR2 sequences are SGHRS and YFSETQ. The CDR3 sequence is 16 residues long. Trimming took 0 bases from V and 3 from J, leaving 15 bases between them. This CDR3 is CASSLGASGNKETQYF. In nucleotides, the CDR3 is TGCGCCAGCAGCTTGGGGGCGAGTGGAAATAAAGAGACCCAGTACTTC. Combining the CDR3 with reference TRBV5-1 and TRBJ2-5 gives the whole variable domain KAGVTQTPRYLIKTRGQQVTLSCSPISGHRSVSWYQQTPGQGLQFLFEYFSETQRNKGNFPGRFSGRQFSNSRSEMNVSTLELGDSALYLCASSLGASGNKETQYFGPGTRLLVL.